This entry describes one TCR beta chain. This sample was taken from a study of control samples from healthy donors and cancer patients. Trimming pared 6 bases from V and 1 base from J, leaving 9 bases between. Germline CDR1 reads LNHDA; CDR2 reads SQIVND (reference sequence). The CDR3 is 13 amino acids. The table came from immunoSEQ multiplex PCR; TCRdb's copy has only in-frame clones and leaves some out. The sample includes under 200,000 clones, 90% to 95% of them seen just once. This TCR came from a woman aged 40 to 50 in good health. The rearrangement joins TRBV19 to TRBJ1-1; a weak D match, TRBD1 (5 bases). The sequencing sample was made of blood. In DNA form, the CDR3 reads TGTGCCAGTAGGGGAGGGACGAACACTGAAGCTTTCTTT. Residues: CASRGGTNTEAFF.